The following is a TCR beta chain sequence with its context. The antigen remains undetermined. CDR3 size: 13 residues. Germline assignment: CDR1 GTSNPN and CDR2 SVGIG (reference sequence). V lost 4 bases to trimming and J lost 10 bases, with 14 bases between them. This specimen comes from a study of shared clonotypes between healthy human individuals. Study-level points and caveats: Clonotype sharing across donors was expected to vary with sequencing depth. Shared clonotypes: about 5.3% naive CD4, around 3.5% naive CD8, around 2.2% memory CD4, about 0.4% memory CD8. What rarefaction showed was incomplete sorted-subset sequencing despite large depth. Having only a few donors restricted how much genetic and exposure-history diversity was captured.

This table comes from immunoSEQ multiplex PCR, and its TCRdb copy is limited to in-frame clones, with some not included. The sample comprises about 2 million clones, 90% to 95% of which are singletons, and more than 0.1% rests with the top ten. The sequence was obtained from a man aged 18-30 years in good health. Sequenced input: naive CD4+ T cells sorted from blood. Subset defined: CD45RA+ positively selected. This chain joins TRBV30 and TRBJ1-6; D is possibly TRBD1 (5 bases). This chain's CDR3 is CAWMGPHGSPLHF. The CDR3 DNA follows: TGTGCCTGGATGGGACCCCACGGGTCACCCCTCCACTTT.